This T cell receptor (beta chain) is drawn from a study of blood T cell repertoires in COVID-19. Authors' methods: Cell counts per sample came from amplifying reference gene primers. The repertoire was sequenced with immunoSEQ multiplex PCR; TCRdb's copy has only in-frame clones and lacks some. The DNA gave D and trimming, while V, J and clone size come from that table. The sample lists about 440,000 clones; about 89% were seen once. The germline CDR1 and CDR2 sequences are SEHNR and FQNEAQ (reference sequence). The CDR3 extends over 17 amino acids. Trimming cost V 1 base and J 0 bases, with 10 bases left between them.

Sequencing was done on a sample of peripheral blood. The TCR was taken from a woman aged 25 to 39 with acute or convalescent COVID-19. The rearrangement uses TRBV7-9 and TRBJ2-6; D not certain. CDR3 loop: CASSLGGLFSGANVLTF. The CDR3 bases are TGTGCCAGCAGCTTAGGTGGGCTGTTCTCTGGGGCCAACGTCCTGACTTTC.